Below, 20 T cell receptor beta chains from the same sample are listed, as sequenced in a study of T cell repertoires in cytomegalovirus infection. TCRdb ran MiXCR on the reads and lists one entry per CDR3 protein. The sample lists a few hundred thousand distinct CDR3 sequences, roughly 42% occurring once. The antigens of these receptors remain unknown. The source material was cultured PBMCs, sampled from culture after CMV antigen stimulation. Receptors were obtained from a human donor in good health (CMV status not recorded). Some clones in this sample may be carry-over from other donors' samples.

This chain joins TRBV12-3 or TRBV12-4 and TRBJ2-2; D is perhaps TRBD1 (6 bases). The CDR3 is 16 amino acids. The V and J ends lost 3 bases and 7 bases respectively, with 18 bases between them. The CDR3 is CASSFPSPGAVGELFF. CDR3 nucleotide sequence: TGTGCCAGCAGTTTTCCGTCGCCAGGGGCGGTCGGGGAGCTGTTTTTT.

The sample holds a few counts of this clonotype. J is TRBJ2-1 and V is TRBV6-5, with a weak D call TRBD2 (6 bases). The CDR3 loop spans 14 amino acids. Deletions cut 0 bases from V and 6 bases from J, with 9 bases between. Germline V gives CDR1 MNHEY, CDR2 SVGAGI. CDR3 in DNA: TGTGCCAGCAGTTACTCGTTGGGGGGCAATGAGCAGTTCTTC. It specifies CASSYSLGGNEQFF.

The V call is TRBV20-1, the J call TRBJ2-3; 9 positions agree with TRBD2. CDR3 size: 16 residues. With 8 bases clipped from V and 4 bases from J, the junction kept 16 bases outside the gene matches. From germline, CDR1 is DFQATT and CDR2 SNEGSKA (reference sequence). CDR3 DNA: TGCAGTCGGAGAGGGTGGCGGGGGGGCCTGGCAGATACGCAGTATTTT. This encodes CSRRGWRGGLADTQYF.

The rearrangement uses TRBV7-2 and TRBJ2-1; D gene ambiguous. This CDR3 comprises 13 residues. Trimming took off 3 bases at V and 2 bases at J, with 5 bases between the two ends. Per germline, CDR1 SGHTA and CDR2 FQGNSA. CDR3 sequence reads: CASSLATYNEQFF. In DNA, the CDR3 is TGTGCCAGCAGCTTGGCTACCTACAATGAGCAGTTCTTC.

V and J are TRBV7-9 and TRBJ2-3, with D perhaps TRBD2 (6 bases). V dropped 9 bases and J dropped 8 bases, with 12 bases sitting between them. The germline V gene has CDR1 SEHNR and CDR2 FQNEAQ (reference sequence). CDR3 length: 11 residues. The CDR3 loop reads CASWAGGTQYF. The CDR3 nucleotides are TGTGCCAGTTGGGCCGGGGGTACGCAGTATTTT. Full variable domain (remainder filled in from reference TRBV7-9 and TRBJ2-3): DTGVSQNPRHKITKRGQNVTFRCDPISEHNRLYWYRQTLGQGPEFLTYFQNEAQLEKSRLLSDRFSAERPKGSFSTLEIQRTEQGDSAMYLCASWAGGTQYFGPGTRLTVL.

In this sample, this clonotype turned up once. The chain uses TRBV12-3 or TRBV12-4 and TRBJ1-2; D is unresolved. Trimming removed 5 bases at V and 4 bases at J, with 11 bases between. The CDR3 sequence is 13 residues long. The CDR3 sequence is CASSLRPLYGYTF. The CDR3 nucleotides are TGTGCCAGCAGTCTTAGGCCCCTCTATGGCTACACCTTC.

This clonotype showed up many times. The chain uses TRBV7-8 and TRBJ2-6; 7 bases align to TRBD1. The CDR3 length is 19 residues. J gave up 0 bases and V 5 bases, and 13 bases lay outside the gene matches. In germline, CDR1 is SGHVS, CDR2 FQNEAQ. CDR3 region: CASSARTGAISSGANVLTF. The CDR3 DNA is TGTGCCAGCAGCGCCCGGACAGGCGCTATTTCCTCTGGGGCCAACGTCCTGACTTTC.

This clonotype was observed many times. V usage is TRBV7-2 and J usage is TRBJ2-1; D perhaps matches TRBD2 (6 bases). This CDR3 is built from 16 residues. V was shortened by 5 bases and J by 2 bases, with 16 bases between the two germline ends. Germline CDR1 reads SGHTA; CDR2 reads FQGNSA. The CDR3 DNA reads TGTGCCAGCAGCCCTCGGGACTTGGGAACCTACAATGAGCAGTTCTTC. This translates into CASSPRDLGTYNEQFF.

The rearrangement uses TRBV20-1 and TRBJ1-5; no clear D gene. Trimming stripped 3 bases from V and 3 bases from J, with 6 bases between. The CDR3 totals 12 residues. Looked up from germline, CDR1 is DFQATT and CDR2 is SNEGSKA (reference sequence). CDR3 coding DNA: TGCAGTGCTAGGACTAACAATCAGCCCCAGCATTTT. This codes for CSARTNNQPQHF.

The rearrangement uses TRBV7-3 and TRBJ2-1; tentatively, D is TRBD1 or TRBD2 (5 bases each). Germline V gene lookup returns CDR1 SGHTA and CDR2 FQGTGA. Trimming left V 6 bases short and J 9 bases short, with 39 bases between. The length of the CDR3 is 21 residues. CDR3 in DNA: TGTGCCAGCAGGAATAAGAATAGGGGAGCGTCGGCGGTAGGGACGTCGGGTGAGCAGTTCTTC. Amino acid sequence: CASRNKNRGASAVGTSGEQFF.

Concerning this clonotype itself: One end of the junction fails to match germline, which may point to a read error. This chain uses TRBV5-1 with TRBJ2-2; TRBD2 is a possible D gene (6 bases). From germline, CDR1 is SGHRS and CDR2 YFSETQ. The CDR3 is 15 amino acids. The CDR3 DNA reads TGCGCCAGCAGCCCCGGGACTCGGAACAGCGGGGAGCTGTTTTTT. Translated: CASSPGTRNSGELFF.

The CDR3 DNA follows: TGTGCCAGCAGATCCACTGGGGCAGGGTCGTATTTCGTCAATGAGCAGTTCTTC. Protein: CASRSTGAGSYFVNEQFF. J is TRBJ2-1 and V is TRBV2, with D tentatively TRBD1 (5 bases). V was shortened by 6 bases and J by 6 bases, with 27 bases between the two germline ends. Looked up from germline, CDR1 is SNHLY and CDR2 is FYNNEI. The length of the CDR3 is 18 residues.

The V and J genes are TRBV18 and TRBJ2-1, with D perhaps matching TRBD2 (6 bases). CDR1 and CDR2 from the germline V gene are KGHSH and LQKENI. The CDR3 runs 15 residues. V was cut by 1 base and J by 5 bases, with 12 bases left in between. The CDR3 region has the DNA TGTGCCAGCTCACCACTGCAAGGAGGGAACAATGAGCAGTTCTTC. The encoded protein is CASSPLQGGNNEQFF.

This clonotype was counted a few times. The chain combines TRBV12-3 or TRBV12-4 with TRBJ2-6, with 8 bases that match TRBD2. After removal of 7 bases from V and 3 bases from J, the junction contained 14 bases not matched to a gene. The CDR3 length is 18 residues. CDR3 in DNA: TGTGCCAGCACCTGGGGGACTAGGGGATTCAGTGGGGCCAACGTCCTGACTTTC. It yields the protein CASTWGTRGFSGANVLTF.

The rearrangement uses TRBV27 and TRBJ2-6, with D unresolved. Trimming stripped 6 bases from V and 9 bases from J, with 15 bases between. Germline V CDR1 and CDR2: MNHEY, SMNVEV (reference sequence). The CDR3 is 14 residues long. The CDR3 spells CASSPASTGNVLTF. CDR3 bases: TGTGCCAGCAGCCCAGCCTCGACTGGCAACGTCCTGACTTTC. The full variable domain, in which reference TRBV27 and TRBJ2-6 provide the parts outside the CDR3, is EAQVTQNPRYLITVTGKKLTVTCSQNMNHEYMSWYRQDPGLGLRQIYYSMNVEVTDKGDVPEGYKVSRKEKRNFPLILESPSPNQTSLYFCASSPASTGNVLTFGAGSRLTVL.

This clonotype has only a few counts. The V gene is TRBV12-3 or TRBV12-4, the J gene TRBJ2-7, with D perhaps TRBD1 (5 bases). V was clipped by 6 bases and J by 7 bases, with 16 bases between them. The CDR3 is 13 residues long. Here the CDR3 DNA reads TGTGCCAGCAGACCGGACATGTCGCAGGAGCAGTACTTC. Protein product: CASRPDMSQEQYF.

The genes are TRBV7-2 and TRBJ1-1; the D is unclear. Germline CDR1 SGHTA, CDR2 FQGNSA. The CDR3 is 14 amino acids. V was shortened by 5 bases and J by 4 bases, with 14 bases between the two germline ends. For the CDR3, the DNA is TGTGCCAGCAGCCTAGGACTCCTCGCCACTGAAGCTTTCTTT. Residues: CASSLGLLATEAFF.

The CDR3 loop is CASSRAGTGVYEQYF. The CDR3 DNA is TGTGCCAGCAGTCGTGCCGGGACAGGGGTCTACGAGCAGTACTTC. This chain links TRBV7-2 with TRBJ2-7; 10 nucleotides line up with TRBD1. The CDR3 loop spans 15 amino acids. J lost 3 bases, V lost 6 bases, and 8 bases had no gene match. Germline V gives CDR1 SGHTA, CDR2 FQGNSA. Supplemented by reference TRBV7-2 and TRBJ2-7, the full variable domain reads GAGVSQSPSNKVTEKGKDVELRCDPISGHTALYWYRQSLGQGLEFLIYFQGNSAPDKSGLPSDRFSAERTGGSVSTLTIQRTQQEDSAVYLCASSRAGTGVYEQYFGPGTRLTVT.

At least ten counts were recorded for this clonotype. CDR3: CSARDPQGGEYNEQFF. CDR3 coding DNA: TGCAGTGCTAGGGACCCACAGGGAGGGGAGTACAATGAGCAGTTCTTC. The rearrangement uses TRBV20-1 and TRBJ2-1; perhaps TRBD2 as D (7 bases). Germline V gene sequence: CDR1 DFQATT, CDR2 SNEGSKA (reference sequence). The CDR3 length is 16 residues. V lost 3 bases and J 4 bases, leaving 19 bases between the germline ends.

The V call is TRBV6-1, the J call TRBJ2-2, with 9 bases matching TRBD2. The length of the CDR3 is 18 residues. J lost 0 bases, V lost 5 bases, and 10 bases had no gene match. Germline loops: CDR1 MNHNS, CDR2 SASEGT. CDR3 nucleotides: TGTGCCAGCAGTTATTCCCTAGCGGGGATCGCGAACACCGGGGAGCTGTTTTTT. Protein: CASSYSLAGIANTGELFF.